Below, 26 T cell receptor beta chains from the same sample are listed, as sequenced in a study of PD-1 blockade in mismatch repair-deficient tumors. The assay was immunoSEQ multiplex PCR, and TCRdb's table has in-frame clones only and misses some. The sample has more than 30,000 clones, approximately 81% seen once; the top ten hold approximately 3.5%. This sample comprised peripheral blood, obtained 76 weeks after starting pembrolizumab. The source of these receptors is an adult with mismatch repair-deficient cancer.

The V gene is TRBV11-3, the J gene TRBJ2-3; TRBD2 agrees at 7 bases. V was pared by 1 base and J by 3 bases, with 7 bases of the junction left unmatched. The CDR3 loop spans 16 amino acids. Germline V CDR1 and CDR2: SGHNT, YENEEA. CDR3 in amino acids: CASSLGRREMTDTQYF. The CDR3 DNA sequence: TGTGCCAGCAGCTTAGGACGGCGGGAGATGACAGATACGCAGTATTTT.

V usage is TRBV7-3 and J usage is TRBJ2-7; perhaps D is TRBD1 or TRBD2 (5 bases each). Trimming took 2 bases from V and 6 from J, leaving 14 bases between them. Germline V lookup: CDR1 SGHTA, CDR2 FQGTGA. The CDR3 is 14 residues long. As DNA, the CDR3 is TGTGCCAGCAGCTTAGTTTCTGGGGCGGGCGAGCAGTACTTC. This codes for CASSLVSGAGEQYF.

The CDR3 DNA is TGTGCCAGCAGCGTAGGGGGACAGGGCTTACTTGACGAGCAGTACTTC. It specifies CASSVGGQGLLDEQYF. The chain recombines TRBV9 with TRBJ2-7; 9 bases are a match to TRBD1. Germline V CDR1 and CDR2: SGDLS, YYNGEE. V was pared by 0 bases and J by 5 bases, with 9 bases of the junction left unmatched. This CDR3 contains 16 residues.

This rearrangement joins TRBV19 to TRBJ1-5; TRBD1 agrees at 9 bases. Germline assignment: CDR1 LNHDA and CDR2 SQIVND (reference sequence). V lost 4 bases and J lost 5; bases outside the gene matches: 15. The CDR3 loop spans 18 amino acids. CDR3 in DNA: TGTGCCAGTAGTAATCCGGGCGTGAGACAGGGGGGCGATCAGCCCCAGCATTTT. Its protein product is CASSNPGVRQGGDQPQHF.

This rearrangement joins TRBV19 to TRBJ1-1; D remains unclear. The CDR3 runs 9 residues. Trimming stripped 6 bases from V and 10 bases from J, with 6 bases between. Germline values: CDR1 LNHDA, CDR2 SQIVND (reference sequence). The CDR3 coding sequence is TGTGCCAGTAGCCCAGGAGCTTTCTTT. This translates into CASSPGAFF.

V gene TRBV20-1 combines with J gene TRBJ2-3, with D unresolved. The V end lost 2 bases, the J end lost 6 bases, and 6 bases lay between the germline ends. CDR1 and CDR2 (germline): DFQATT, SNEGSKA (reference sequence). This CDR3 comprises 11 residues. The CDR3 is CSARLMDTQYF. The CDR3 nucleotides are TGCAGTGCTAGACTTATGGATACGCAGTATTTT.

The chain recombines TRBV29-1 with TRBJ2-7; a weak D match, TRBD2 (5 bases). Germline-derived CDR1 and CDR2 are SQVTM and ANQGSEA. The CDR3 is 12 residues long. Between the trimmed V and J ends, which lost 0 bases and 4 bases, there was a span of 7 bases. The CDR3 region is CSVEDTGYEQYF. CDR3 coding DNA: TGCAGCGTTGAAGACACGGGGTACGAGCAGTACTTC.

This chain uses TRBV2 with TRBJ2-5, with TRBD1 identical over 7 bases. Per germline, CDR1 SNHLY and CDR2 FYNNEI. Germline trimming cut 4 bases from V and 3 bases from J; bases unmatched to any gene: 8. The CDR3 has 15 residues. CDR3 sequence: CASSGLRQGEETQYF. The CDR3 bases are TGTGCCAGCAGTGGGCTGCGACAGGGAGAAGAGACCCAGTACTTC.

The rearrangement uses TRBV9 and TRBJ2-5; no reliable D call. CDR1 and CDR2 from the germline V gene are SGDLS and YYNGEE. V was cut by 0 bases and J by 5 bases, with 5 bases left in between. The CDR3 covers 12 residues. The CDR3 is CASSVGSETQYF. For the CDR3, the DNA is TGTGCCAGCAGCGTAGGAAGTGAGACCCAGTACTTC.

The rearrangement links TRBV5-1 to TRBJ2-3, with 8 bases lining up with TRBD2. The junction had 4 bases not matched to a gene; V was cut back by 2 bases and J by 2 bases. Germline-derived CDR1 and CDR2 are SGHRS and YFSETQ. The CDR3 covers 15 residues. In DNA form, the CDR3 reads TGCGCCAGCAGCTTAATTAGCGGGAACACAGATACGCAGTATTTT. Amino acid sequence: CASSLISGNTDTQYF.

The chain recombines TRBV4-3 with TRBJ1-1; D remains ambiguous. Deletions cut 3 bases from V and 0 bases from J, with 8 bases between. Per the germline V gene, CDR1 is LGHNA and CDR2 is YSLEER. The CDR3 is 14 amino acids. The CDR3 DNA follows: TGCGCCAGCAGCCAGGGCCCGATGAACACTGAAGCTTTCTTT. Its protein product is CASSQGPMNTEAFF.

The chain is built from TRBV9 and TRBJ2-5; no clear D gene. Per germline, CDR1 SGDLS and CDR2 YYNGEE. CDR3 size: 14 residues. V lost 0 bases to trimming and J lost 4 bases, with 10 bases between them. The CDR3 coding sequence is TGTGCCAGCAGCGTAGGCCAGTTCTTAGAGACCCAGTACTTC. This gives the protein CASSVGQFLETQYF.

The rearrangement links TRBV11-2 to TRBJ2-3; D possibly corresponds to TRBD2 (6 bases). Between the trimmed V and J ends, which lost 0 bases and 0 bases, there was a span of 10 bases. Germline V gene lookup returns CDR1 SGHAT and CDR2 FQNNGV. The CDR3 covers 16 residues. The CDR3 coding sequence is TGTGCCAGCAGCTTAGATCTTGCGGGAAGCACAGATACGCAGTATTTT. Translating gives CASSLDLAGSTDTQYF.

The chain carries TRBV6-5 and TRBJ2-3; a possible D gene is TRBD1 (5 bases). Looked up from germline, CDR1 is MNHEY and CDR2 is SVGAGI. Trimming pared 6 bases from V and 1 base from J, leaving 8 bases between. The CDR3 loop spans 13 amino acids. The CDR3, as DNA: TGTGCCAGCAGGTTACAGGGCACAGATACGCAGTATTTT. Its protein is CASRLQGTDTQYF.

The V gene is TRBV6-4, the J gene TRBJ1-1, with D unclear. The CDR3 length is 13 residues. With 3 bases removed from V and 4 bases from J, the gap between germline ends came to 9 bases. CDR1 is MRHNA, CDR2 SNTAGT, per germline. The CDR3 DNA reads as TGTGCCAGCAGTGAACACCGGGGCACTGAAGCTTTCTTT. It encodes CASSEHRGTEAFF.

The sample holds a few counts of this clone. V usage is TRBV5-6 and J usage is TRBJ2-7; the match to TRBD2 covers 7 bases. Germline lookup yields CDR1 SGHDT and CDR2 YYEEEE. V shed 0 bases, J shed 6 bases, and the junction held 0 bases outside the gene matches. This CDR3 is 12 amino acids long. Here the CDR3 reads CASSLAGGEQYF. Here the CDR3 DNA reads TGTGCCAGCAGCTTGGCGGGAGGCGAGCAGTACTTC.

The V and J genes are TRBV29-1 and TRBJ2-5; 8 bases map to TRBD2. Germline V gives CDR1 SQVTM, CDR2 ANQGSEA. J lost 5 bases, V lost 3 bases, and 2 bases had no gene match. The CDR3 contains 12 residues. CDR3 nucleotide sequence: TGCAGCGTTGAGGAGCGGGAGGAGACCCAGTACTTC. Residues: CSVEEREETQYF.

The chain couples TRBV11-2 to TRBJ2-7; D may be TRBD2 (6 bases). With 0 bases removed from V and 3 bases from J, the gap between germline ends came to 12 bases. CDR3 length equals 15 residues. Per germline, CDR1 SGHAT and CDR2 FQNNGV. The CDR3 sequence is CASSLEGGLLYEQYF. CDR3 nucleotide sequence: TGTGCCAGCAGCTTAGAGGGAGGACTCCTCTACGAGCAGTACTTC.

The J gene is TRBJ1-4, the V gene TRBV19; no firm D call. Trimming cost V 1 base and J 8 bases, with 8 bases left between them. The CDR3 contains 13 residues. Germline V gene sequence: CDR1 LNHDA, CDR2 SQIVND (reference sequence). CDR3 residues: CASSIVAEEKLFF. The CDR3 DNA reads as TGTGCCAGTAGTATAGTGGCGGAGGAAAAACTGTTTTTT.

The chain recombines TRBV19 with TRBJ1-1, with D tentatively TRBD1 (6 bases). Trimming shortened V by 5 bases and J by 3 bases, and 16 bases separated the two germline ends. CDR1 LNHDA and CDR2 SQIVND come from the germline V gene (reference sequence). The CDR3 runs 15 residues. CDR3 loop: CASSDQRGTYTEAFF. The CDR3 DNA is TGTGCCAGTAGTGACCAAAGGGGGACTTACACTGAAGCTTTCTTT.

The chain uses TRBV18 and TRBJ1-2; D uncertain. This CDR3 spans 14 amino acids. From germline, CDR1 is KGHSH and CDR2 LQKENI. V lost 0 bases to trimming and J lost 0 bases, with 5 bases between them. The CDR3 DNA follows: TGTGCCAGCTCACCACCGTCAGCTAACTATGGCTACACCTTC. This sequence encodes CASSPPSANYGYTF. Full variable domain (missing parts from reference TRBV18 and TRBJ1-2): NAGVMQNPRHLVRRRGQEARLRCSPMKGHSHVYWYRQLPEEGLKFMVYLQKENIIDESGMPKERFSAEFPKEGPSILRIQQVVRGDSAAYFCASSPPSANYGYTFGSGTRLTVV.

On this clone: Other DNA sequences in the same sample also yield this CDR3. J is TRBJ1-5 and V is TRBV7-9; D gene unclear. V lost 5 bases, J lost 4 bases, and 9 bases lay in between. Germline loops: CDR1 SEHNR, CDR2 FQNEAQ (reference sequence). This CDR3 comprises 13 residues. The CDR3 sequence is CASSLTDNQPQHF. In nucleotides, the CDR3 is TGTGCCAGCAGCCTCACAGATAATCAGCCCCAGCATTTT.

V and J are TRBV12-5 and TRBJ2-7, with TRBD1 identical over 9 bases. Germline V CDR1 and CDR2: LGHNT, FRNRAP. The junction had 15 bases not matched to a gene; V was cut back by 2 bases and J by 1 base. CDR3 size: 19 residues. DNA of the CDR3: TGTGCTAGTGGTTTGCCCAAGGACAGGGGCCCCGTTCTTTCCTACGAGCAGTACTTC. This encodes CASGLPKDRGPVLSYEQYF.

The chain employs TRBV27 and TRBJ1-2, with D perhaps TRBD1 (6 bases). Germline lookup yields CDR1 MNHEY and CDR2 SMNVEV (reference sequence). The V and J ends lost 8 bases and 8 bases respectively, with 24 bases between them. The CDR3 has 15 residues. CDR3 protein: CASGPEGGTFRGYTF. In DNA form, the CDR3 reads TGTGCCAGCGGGCCGGAAGGGGGGACCTTTCGGGGCTACACCTTC.

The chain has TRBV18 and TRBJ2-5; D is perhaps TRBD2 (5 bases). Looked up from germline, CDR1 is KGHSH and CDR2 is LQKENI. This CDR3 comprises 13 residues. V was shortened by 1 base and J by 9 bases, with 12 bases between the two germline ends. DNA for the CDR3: TGTGCCAGCTCACCACAACGGGGTCAGGCCCAGTACTTC. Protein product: CASSPQRGQAQYF.

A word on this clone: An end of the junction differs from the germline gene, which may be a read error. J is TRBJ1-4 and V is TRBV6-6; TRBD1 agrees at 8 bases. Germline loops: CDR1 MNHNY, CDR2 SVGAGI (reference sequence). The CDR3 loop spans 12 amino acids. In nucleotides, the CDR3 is TGTGCCAGCAGTTACAAGCAGGACAGGGCGGCTTTT. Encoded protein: CASSYKQDRAAF.